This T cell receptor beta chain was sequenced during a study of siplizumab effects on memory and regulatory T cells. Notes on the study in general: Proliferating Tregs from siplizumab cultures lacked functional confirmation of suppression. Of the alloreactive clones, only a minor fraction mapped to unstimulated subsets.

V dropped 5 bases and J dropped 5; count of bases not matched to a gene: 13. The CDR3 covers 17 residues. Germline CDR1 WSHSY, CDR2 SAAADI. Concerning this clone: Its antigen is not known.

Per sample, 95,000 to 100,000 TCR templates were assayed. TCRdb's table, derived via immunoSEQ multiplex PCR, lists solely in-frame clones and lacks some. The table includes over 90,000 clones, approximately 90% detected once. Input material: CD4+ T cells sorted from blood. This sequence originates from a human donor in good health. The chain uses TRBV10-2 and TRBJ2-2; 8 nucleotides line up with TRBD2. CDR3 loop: CASSKGQAGVGTGELFF. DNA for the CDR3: TGCGCCAGCAGTAAGGGTCAAGCGGGAGTAGGAACCGGGGAGCTGTTTTTT.